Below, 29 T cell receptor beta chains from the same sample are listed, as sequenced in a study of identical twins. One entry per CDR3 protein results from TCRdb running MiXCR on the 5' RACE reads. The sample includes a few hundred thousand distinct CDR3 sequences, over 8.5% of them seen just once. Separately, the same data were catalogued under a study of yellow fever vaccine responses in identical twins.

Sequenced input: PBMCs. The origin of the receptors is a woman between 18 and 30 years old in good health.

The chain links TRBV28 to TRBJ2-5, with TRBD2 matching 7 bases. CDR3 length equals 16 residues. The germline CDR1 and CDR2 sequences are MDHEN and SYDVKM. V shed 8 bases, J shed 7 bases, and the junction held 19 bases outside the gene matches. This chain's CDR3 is CASRGGTFGLGGTQYF. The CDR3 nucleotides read TGTGCCAGCCGGGGCGGGACCTTCGGACTAGGAGGGACCCAGTACTTC.

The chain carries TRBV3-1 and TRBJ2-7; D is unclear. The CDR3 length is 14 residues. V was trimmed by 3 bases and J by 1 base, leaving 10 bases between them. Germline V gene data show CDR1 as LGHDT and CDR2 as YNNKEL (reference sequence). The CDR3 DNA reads TGTGCCAGCAGCCATCGTTCAGTTTCCTACGAGCAGTACTTC. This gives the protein CASSHRSVSYEQYF.

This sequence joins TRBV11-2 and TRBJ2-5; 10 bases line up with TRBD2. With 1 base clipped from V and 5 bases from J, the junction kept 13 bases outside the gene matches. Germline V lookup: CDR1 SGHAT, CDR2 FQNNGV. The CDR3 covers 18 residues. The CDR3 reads CASSLGLLAGSGLETQYF. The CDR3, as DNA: TGTGCCAGCAGCTTAGGATTACTAGCGGGATCGGGTCTGGAGACCCAGTACTTC.

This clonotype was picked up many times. The CDR3, as DNA: TGCGCCAGCAGCCAAGAGGACCCCGAGTACTTC. Protein product: CASSQEDPEYF. The chain uses TRBV4-1 and TRBJ2-7; no reliable D call. The CDR3 spans 11 residues. With 0 bases removed from V and 11 bases from J, the gap between germline ends came to 8 bases. Germline V gene data show CDR1 as MGHRA and CDR2 as YSYEKL.

CDR3 coding DNA: TGCAGCGTTAAAGCCGGCCTTTTGACTGAAGCTTTCTTT. Translating gives CSVKAGLLTEAFF. The genes are TRBV29-1 and TRBJ1-1, with D hard to call. The length of the CDR3 is 13 residues. Trimming cost V 5 bases and J 5 bases, with 15 bases left between them. The V gene's germline CDR1 is SQVTM and CDR2 ANQGSEA. The entire variable domain, with the rest obtained from reference TRBV29-1 and TRBJ1-1, is as follows: SAVISQKPSRDICQRGTSLTIQCQVDSQVTMMFWYRQQPGQSLTLIATANQGSEATYESGFVIDKFPISRPNLTFSTLTVSNMSPEDSSIYLCSVKAGLLTEAFFGQGTRLTVV.

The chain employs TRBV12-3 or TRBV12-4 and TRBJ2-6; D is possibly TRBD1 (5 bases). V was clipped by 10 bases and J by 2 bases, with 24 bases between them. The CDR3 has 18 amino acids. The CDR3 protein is CAICLWVKGPAGANVLTF. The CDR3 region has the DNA TGTGCCATCTGTTTATGGGTGAAGGGGCCCGCTGGGGCCAACGTCCTGACTTTC.

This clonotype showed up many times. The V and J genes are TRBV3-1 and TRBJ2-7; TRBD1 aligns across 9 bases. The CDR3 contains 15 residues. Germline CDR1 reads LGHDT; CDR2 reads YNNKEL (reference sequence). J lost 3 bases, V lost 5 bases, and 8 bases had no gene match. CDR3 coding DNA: TGTGCCAGCAGCTACACTCCGGGACAGGGCTACGAGCAGTACTTC. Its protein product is CASSYTPGQGYEQYF.

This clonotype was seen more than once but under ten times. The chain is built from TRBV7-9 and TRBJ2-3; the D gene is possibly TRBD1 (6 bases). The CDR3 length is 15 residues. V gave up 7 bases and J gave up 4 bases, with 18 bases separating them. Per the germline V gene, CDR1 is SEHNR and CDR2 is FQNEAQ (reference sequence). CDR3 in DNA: TGTGCCAGCAACGGAGTGGGGGCAAGCCCAGATACGCAGTATTTT. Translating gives CASNGVGASPDTQYF. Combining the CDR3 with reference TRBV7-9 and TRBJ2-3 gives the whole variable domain DTGVSQNPRHKITKRGQNVTFRCDPISEHNRLYWYRQTLGQGPEFLTYFQNEAQLEKSRLLSDRFSAERPKGSFSTLEIQRTEQGDSAMYLCASNGVGASPDTQYFGPGTRLTVL.

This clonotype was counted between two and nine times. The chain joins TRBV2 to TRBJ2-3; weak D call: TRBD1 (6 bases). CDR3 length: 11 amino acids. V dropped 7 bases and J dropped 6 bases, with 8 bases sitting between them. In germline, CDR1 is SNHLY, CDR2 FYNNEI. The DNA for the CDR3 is TGTGCCAGCACAGGGGTGGATACGCAGTATTTT. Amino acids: CASTGVDTQYF.

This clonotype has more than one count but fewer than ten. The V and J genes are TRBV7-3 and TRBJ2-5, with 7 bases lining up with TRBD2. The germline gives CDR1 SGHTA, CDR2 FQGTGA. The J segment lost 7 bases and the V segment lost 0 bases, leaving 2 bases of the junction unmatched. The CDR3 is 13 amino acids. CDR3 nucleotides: TGTGCCAGCAGCTTAACAGGGGAGGGGACCCAGTACTTC. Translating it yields CASSLTGEGTQYF. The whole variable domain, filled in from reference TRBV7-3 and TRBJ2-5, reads GAGVSQTPSNKVTEKGKYVELRCDPISGHTALYWYRQSLGQGPEFLIYFQGTGAADDSGLPNDRFFAVRPEGSVSTLKIQRTERGDSAVYLCASSLTGEGTQYFGPGTRLLVL.

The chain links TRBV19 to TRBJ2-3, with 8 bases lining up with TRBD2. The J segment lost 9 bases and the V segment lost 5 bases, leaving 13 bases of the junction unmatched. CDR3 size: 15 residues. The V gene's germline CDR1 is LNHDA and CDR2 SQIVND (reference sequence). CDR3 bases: TGTGCCAGTAGTCTACAAGGGGGGACTAGGGGGACGCAGTATTTT. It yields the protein CASSLQGGTRGTQYF.

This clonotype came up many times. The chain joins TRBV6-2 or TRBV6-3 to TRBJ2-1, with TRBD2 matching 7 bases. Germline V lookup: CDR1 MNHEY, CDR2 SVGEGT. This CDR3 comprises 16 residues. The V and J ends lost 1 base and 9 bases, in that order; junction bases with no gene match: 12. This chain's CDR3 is CASSYFQRGSVGEQFF. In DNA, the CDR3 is TGTGCCAGCAGTTACTTCCAGCGGGGATCCGTCGGTGAGCAGTTCTTC.

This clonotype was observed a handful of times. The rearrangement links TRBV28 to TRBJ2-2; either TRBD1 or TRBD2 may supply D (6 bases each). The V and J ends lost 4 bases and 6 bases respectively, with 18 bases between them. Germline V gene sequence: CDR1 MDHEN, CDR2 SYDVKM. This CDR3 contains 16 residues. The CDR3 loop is CASSYPPGGAAGELFF. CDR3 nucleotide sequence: TGTGCCAGCAGTTACCCCCCCGGGGGCGCAGCCGGGGAGCTGTTTTTT.

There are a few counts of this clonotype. CDR3 in DNA: TGTGCCAGCAGCTTAGGTCTAGCGGGAGGGCAGGACGAGCAGTACTTC. Its protein is CASSLGLAGGQDEQYF. The J gene is TRBJ2-7, the V gene TRBV7-2, with TRBD2 identical over 12 bases. Per germline, CDR1 SGHTA and CDR2 FQGNSA. CDR3 length equals 16 residues. J gave up 5 bases and V 1 base, and 6 bases lay outside the gene matches.

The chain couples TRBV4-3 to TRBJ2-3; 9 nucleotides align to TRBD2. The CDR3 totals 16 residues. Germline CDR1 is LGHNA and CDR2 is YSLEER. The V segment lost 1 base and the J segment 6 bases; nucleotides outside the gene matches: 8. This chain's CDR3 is CASSQVSGRVSDTQYF. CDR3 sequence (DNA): TGCGCCAGCAGCCAAGTTAGCGGGAGAGTTTCGGATACGCAGTATTTT.

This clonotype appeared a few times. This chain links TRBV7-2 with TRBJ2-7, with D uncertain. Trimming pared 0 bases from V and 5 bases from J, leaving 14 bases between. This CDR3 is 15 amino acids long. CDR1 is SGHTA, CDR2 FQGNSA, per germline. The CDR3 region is CASSLAIFQRDEQYF. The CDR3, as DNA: TGTGCCAGCAGCTTAGCGATTTTTCAAAGGGACGAGCAGTACTTC.

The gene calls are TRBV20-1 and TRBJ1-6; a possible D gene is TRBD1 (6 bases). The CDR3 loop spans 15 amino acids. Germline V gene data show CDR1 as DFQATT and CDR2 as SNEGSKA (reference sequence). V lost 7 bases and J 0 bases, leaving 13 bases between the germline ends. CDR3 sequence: CSVQTGSSYNSPLHF. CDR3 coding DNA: TGCAGTGTTCAAACAGGGAGCTCCTATAATTCACCCCTCCACTTT.

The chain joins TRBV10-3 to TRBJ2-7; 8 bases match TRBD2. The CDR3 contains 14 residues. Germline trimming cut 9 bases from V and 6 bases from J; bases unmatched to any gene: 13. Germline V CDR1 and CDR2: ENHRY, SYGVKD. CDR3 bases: TGTGCCATTTCAAAGGGGAGCGGGAGTTTCGAGCAGTACTTC. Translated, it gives CAISKGSGSFEQYF.

This CDR3 reads CATSDGQGAYNEQFF. The CDR3 bases are TGTGCCACCAGTGACGGGCAGGGGGCTTACAATGAGCAGTTCTTC. V gene TRBV24-1 combines with J gene TRBJ2-1, with 8 positions matching TRBD1. This CDR3 spans 15 amino acids. Germline CDR1 is KGHDR and CDR2 is SFDVKD. The ends lost 4 bases at V and 4 bases at J; junction bases unmatched: 5.

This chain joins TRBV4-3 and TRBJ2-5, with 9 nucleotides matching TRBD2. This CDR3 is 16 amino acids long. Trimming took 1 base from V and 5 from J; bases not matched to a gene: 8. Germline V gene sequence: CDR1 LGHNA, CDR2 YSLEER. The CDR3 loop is CASSQGGGRATETQYF. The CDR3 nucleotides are TGCGCCAGCAGCCAAGGCGGCGGGAGGGCCACGGAGACCCAGTACTTC.

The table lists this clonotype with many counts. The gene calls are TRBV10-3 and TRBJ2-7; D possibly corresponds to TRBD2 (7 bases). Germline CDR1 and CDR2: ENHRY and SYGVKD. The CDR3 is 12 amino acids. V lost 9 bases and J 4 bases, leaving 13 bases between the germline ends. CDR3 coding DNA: TGTGCCATTCGGGGGGCATCATACGAGCAGTACTTC. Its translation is CAIRGASYEQYF.

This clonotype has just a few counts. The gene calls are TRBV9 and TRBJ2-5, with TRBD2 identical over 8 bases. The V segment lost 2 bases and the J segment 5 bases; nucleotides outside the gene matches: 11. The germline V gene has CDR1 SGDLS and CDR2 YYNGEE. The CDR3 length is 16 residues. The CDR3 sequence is CASSVVSSGGGETQYF. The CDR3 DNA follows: TGTGCCAGCAGCGTGGTGAGCTCCGGGGGGGGCGAGACCCAGTACTTC.

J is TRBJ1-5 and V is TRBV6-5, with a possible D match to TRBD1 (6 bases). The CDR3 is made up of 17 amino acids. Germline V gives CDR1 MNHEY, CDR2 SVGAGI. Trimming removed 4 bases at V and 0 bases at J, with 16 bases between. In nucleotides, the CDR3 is TGTGCCAGCAGTTCGTCACAGGGAAGGATTAGCAATCAGCCCCAGCATTTT. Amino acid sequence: CASSSSQGRISNQPQHF.

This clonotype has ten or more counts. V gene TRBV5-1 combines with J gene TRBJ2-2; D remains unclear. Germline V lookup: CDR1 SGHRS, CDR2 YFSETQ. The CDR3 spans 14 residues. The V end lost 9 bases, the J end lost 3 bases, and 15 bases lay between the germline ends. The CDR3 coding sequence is TGCGCCACCTCCCTCCTGACACACACCGGGGAGCTGTTTTTT. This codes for CATSLLTHTGELFF.

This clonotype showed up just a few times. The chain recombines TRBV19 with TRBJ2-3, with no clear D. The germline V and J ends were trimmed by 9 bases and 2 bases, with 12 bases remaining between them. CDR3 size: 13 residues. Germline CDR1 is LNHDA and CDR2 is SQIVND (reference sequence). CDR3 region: CASSRPPTDTQYF. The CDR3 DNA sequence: TGTGCCAGCTCCCGTCCCCCCACAGATACGCAGTATTTT.

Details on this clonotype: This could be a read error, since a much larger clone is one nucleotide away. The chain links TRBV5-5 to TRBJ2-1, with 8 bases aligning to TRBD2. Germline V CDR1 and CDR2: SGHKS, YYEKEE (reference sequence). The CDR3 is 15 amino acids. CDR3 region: CASSSGLASYSEQFF. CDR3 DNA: TGTGCCAGCAGCTCAGGACTAGCCTCCTACAGTGAGCAGTTCTTC.

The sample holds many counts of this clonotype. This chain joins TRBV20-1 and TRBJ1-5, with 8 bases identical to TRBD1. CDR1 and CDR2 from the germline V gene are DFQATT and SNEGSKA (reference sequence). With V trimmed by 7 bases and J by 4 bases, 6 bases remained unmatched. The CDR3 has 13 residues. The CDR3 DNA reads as TGCAGTGTCACGGACAGGGAAAATCAGCCCCAGCATTTT. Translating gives CSVTDRENQPQHF.

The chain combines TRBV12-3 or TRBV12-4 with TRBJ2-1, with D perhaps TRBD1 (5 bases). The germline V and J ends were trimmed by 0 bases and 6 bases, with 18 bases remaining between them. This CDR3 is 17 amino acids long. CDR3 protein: CASSLALVGAISNEQFF. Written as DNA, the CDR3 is TGTGCCAGCAGTTTAGCACTGGTTGGGGCGATCAGCAATGAGCAGTTCTTC.

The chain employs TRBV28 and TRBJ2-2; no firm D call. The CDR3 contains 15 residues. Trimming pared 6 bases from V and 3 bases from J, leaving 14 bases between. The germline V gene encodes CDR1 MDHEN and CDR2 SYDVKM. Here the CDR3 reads CASRGEKRHTGELFF. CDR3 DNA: TGTGCCAGCAGGGGTGAGAAGAGGCACACCGGGGAGCTGTTTTTT.